Following are 11 T cell receptor beta chains from one sample sequenced in a study of technical replicates of blood from a few donors. The assay was immunoSEQ multiplex PCR, and TCRdb's table has in-frame clones only and misses some. The data contain around 97,000 clones, approximately 95% of them singletons. The sample consisted of T cells isolated from PBMCs. All receptors come from a human donor in good health.

This chain links TRBV9 with TRBJ2-2; weak D call: TRBD2 (7 bases). V was cut by 3 bases and J by 4 bases, with 13 bases left in between. CDR3 length: 15 residues. Germline CDR1 reads SGDLS; CDR2 reads YYNGEE. The CDR3 DNA sequence: TGTGCCAGCAGCGAGGGGGGAGGGGGCACCGGGGAGCTGTTTTTT. Translated: CASSEGGGGTGELFF.

A few counts support this clone. The sample holds other DNA sequences that translate to the same CDR3. V gene TRBV6-4 combines with J gene TRBJ2-1; 7 bases line up with TRBD2. CDR3 length equals 15 residues. Trimming took 0 bases from V and 1 from J; bases not matched to a gene: 0. Germline assignment: CDR1 MRHNA and CDR2 SNTAGT. In nucleotides, the CDR3 is TGTGCCAGCAGTGACTCTAGCGGGTCCTACAATGAGCAGTTCTTC. Its translation is CASSDSSGSYNEQFF.

The chain employs TRBV5-5 and TRBJ2-3; the match to TRBD2 covers 9 bases. The CDR3 runs to 15 residues. The germline V gene encodes CDR1 SGHKS and CDR2 YYEKEE (reference sequence). Trimming cost V 5 bases and J 2 bases; bases outside gene matches: 6. The CDR3 here is CASRDGLANTDTQYF. The CDR3, as DNA: TGTGCCAGCAGAGACGGACTAGCGAACACAGATACGCAGTATTTT.

The V gene is TRBV4-2, the J gene TRBJ1-1; D possibly corresponds to TRBD1 (6 bases). In germline, CDR1 is LGHNA, CDR2 YNFKEQ. The CDR3 totals 16 residues. Trimming stripped 0 bases from V and 8 bases from J, with 19 bases between. The CDR3 is CASSQDYGGARMEAFF. DNA for the CDR3: TGTGCCAGCAGCCAAGACTACGGGGGGGCTCGTATGGAAGCTTTCTTT.

The chain employs TRBV5-1 and TRBJ2-7; D gene unclear. Germline V CDR1 and CDR2: SGHRS, YFSETQ. This CDR3 spans 13 amino acids. V was shortened by 4 bases and J by 1 base, with 9 bases between the two germline ends. The DNA for the CDR3 is TGCGCCAGCAGCCCCGATACTTCCTACGAGCAGTACTTC. It translates to CASSPDTSYEQYF.

The V gene is TRBV19, the J gene TRBJ2-1; D not resolved. Germline CDR1 reads LNHDA; CDR2 reads SQIVND (reference sequence). This CDR3 contains 12 residues. V was cut by 4 bases and J by 6 bases, with 7 bases left in between. The CDR3 reads CASSSPSNEQFF. DNA of the CDR3: TGTGCCAGTAGTAGTCCTTCCAATGAGCAGTTCTTC.

This clone is a singleton in its sample. V gene TRBV7-9 combines with J gene TRBJ1-3; D unresolved. Germline-derived CDR1 and CDR2 are SEHNR and FQNEAQ (reference sequence). V dropped 1 base and J dropped 0 bases, with 4 bases sitting between them. The CDR3 is 14 amino acids. DNA for the CDR3: TGTGCCAGCAGCTTAGGAGGCTCTGGAAACACCATATATTTT. Encoded protein: CASSLGGSGNTIYF.

The genes are TRBV21-1 and TRBJ2-7; no check of the table's D call, TRBD1, against the DNA was made. TRBV21-1 is flagged as a pseudogene. CDR3 size: 15 residues. The CDR3 protein is CASSKLSFSSYEQYF. The CDR3 bases are TGTGCCAGCAGCAAACTGTCATTCAGCTCCTACGAGCAGTACTTC.

The chain combines TRBV11-3 with TRBJ2-1; 7 positions agree with TRBD2. V lost 5 bases and J lost 2; bases outside the gene matches: 6. Germline lookup yields CDR1 SGHNT and CDR2 YENEEA. This CDR3 spans 15 amino acids. CDR3 sequence (DNA): TGTGCCAGCAGCACTCGGGGAGGGGCCTACAATGAGCAGTTCTTC. It encodes CASSTRGGAYNEQFF.

The chain uses TRBV7-8 and TRBJ2-5; 10 bases line up with TRBD2. The V gene end was trimmed by 1 base and the J gene end by 5 bases; junction bases not matched to a gene: 4. This CDR3 is 15 amino acids long. The germline CDR1 and CDR2 sequences are SGHVS and FQNEAQ. The CDR3 nucleotides are TGTGCCAGCAGCTTAGGCCTGGGACTAGCGGAGACCCAGTACTTC. As protein: CASSLGLGLAETQYF.

V is TRBV13 and J is TRBJ2-7, with D uncertain. V gave up 5 bases and J gave up 4 bases, with 9 bases separating them. Germline loops: CDR1 PRHDT, CDR2 FYEKMQ (reference sequence). The CDR3 is 12 amino acids. CDR3: CASSRERYEQYF. DNA for the CDR3: TGTGCCAGCAGCCGCGAGAGGTACGAGCAGTACTTC. Based on the CDR3 plus reference TRBV13 and TRBJ2-7, the full variable domain is AAGVIQSPRHLIKEKRETATLKCYPIPRHDTVYWYQQGPGQDPQFLISFYEKMQSDKGSIPDRFSAQQFSDYHSELNMSSLELGDSALYFCASSRERYEQYFGPGTRLTVT.